These 28 T cell receptor beta chains originate from one sample sequenced in a study of T-cell memory formation after mild COVID-19. TCRdb fed the 5' RACE reads into MiXCR, producing one record per CDR3 protein. The sample consists of 380,000 or so distinct CDR3 sequences, approximately 14% of them appearing once. The sequenced material came from PBMCs or a T cell subset sorted from them (not recorded which). All receptors derive from a man aged 18-30 years who had mild COVID-19 (a few samples of this study predate the infection). Cell type and time point are not known.

This clonotype occurred many times. The V call is TRBV21-1, the J call TRBJ2-7. TRBV21-1 is flagged as a pseudogene. The CDR3 covers 13 residues. The CDR3 loop reads CASSKVNSYEQYF. CDR3 in DNA: TGTGCCAGCAGCAAAGTCAACTCCTACGAGCAGTACTTC.

This clonotype was counted ten times or more. V is TRBV4-2 and J is TRBJ1-1; no firm D call. The V end lost 4 bases, the J end lost 6 bases, and 12 bases lay between the germline ends. Germline lookup yields CDR1 LGHNA and CDR2 YNFKEQ. CDR3 size: 13 residues. DNA of the CDR3: TGTGCCAGCAGCCCTCAAGTGGGTGCTGAAGCTTTCTTT. Amino acid sequence: CASSPQVGAEAFF.

The CDR3 loop is CASSLAGGPGANVLTF. DNA for the CDR3: TGTGCCAGCAGCTTGGCCGGGGGACCTGGGGCCAACGTCCTGACTTTC. The gene calls are TRBV5-5 and TRBJ2-6; TRBD2 is a possible D gene (6 bases). The CDR3 extends over 16 amino acids. With 0 bases removed from V and 2 bases from J, the gap between germline ends came to 9 bases. In germline, CDR1 is SGHKS, CDR2 YYEKEE (reference sequence). The complete variable domain, with remaining parts taken from reference TRBV5-5 and TRBJ2-6, reads DAGVTQSPTHLIKTRGQQVTLRCSPISGHKSVSWYQQVLGQGPQFIFQYYEKEERGRGNFPDRFSARQFPNYSSELNVNALLLGDSALYLCASSLAGGPGANVLTFGAGSRLTVL.

This clonotype has a handful of counts. The chain combines TRBV7-2 with TRBJ2-3; TRBD2 matches at 9 bases. The V and J ends lost 3 bases and 5 bases, in that order; junction bases with no gene match: 6. Germline V gene data show CDR1 as SGHTA and CDR2 as FQGNSA. The CDR3 is made up of 15 amino acids. The DNA of the CDR3 is TGTGCCAGCAGCTTCTCGCTAGCGGGGTTAGATACGCAGTATTTT. Its translation: CASSFSLAGLDTQYF.

This clonotype was counted a few times. The chain combines TRBV27 with TRBJ1-5; the match to TRBD1 covers 7 bases. V lost 6 bases to trimming and J lost 4 bases; unmatched junction nucleotides: 15. The CDR3 is made up of 17 amino acids. Looked up from germline, CDR1 is MNHEY and CDR2 is SMNVEV (reference sequence). This CDR3 is CASRPTPGGGGNQPQHF. In DNA, the CDR3 is TGTGCCAGCAGACCCACTCCAGGGGGAGGAGGGAATCAGCCCCAGCATTTT.

This clonotype was seen a few times. The chain uses TRBV11-2 and TRBJ2-7; a possible D gene is TRBD1 (7 bases). V was clipped by 4 bases and J by 1 base, with 17 bases between them. In germline, CDR1 is SGHAT, CDR2 FQNNGV. This CDR3 region has 16 residues. This CDR3 reads CASSSPTTGRSYEQYF. CDR3 DNA: TGTGCCAGCAGCTCCCCAACGACAGGGAGGTCCTACGAGCAGTACTTC.

In this sample, this clonotype turned up many times. V is TRBV7-2 and J is TRBJ2-7; 7 nucleotides agree with TRBD2. Trimming at V came to 4 bases and at J to 0 bases, leaving 3 bases not matched to a gene. The CDR3 extends over 14 amino acids. Germline CDR1 and CDR2: SGHTA and FQGNSA. The CDR3 DNA is TGTGCCAGCAGCTGGGACTACTTCTCCTACGAGCAGTACTTC. The encoded protein is CASSWDYFSYEQYF.

In this sample, this clonotype turned up many times. The chain has TRBV7-6 and TRBJ2-5; D may match TRBD1 or TRBD2 (6 bases each). Per germline, CDR1 SGHVS and CDR2 FNYEAQ. The CDR3 has 12 residues. Trimming removed 5 bases from V and 5 bases from J, with 9 bases in between. The CDR3 coding sequence is TGTGCCAGCAGCGGGGGGCGGGAGACCCAGTACTTC. It translates to CASSGGRETQYF.

The table lists this clonotype with many counts. The rearrangement links TRBV7-2 to TRBJ1-5; 8 nucleotides agree with TRBD1. Trimming took 0 bases from V and 3 from J; bases not matched to a gene: 4. This CDR3 spans 16 amino acids. CDR1 is SGHTA, CDR2 FQGNSA, per germline. CDR3 in amino acids: CASSLAAGGNNQPQHF. The CDR3 DNA is TGTGCCAGCAGCTTAGCGGCAGGGGGCAACAATCAGCCCCAGCATTTT.

In this sample, this clonotype turned up many times. J is TRBJ2-5 and V is TRBV3-1; possible D gene TRBD2, 6 bases. The CDR3 totals 18 residues. The V gene's germline CDR1 is LGHDT and CDR2 YNNKEL (reference sequence). Trimming cost V 1 base and J 1 base, with 19 bases left between them. In nucleotides, the CDR3 is TGTGCCAGCAGCCAAGTACCCCCACGGGAGACGATCCAAGAGACCCAGTACTTC. Its translation is CASSQVPPRETIQETQYF.

This clonotype was seen many times. The V and J genes are TRBV11-1 and TRBJ2-2; D gene unclear. V lost 5 bases and J 1 base, leaving 11 bases between the germline ends. This CDR3 spans 15 amino acids. CDR1 and CDR2 from the germline V gene are SGHAT and FQDESV (reference sequence). In DNA, the CDR3 is TGTGCCAGCAGCCCTCCATTGGGGAACACCGGGGAGCTGTTTTTT. Translation: CASSPPLGNTGELFF.

The rearrangement links TRBV25-1 to TRBJ1-1, with unresolved D. Germline CDR1 MGHDK, CDR2 SYGVNS. This CDR3 has 15 amino acids. V gave up 2 bases and J gave up 1 base, with 11 bases separating them. CDR3: CASSEGQVGNTEAFF. For the CDR3, the DNA is TGTGCCAGCAGTGAAGGGCAGGTGGGGAACACTGAAGCTTTCTTT.

This clonotype was recorded a few times. This sequence joins TRBV9 and TRBJ1-2; TRBD1 matches 7 bases. This CDR3 region has 12 residues. From germline, CDR1 is SGDLS and CDR2 YYNGEE. Trimming at V came to 3 bases and at J to 7 bases, leaving 3 bases not matched to a gene. The CDR3 here is CASSAYRGGYTF. Here the CDR3 DNA reads TGTGCCAGCAGCGCCTACAGGGGTGGCTACACCTTC.

This chain joins TRBV6-1 and TRBJ1-3; D not certain. Trimming stripped 2 bases from V and 0 bases from J, with 14 bases between. Germline CDR1 and CDR2: MNHNS and SASEGT. CDR3 length: 17 amino acids. DNA of the CDR3: TGTGCCAGCAGTGAAATGCCAGCCCGACTCTCTGGAAACACCATATATTTT. Translation: CASSEMPARLSGNTIYF.

There are a few counts of this clonotype. The V gene is TRBV5-6, the J gene TRBJ2-7, with D tentatively TRBD1 (6 bases). The V and J ends lost 4 bases and 3 bases respectively, with 17 bases between them. Germline CDR1 is SGHDT and CDR2 is YYEEEE. CDR3 length equals 15 residues. The CDR3 reads CASSDPTGGFYEQYF. CDR3 sequence (DNA): TGTGCCAGCAGCGACCCGACAGGAGGATTCTACGAGCAGTACTTC.

The chain recombines TRBV20-1 with TRBJ2-5, with 9 bases lining up with TRBD2. The V gene end was trimmed by 4 bases and the J gene end by 5 bases; junction bases not matched to a gene: 8. This CDR3 has 14 amino acids. CDR1 and CDR2 from the germline V gene are DFQATT and SNEGSKA (reference sequence). This chain's CDR3 is CSATAGGLGETQYF. The CDR3 nucleotides are TGCAGTGCTACCGCGGGGGGGCTGGGTGAGACCCAGTACTTC.

This clonotype was counted between two and nine times. J is TRBJ2-1 and V is TRBV6-1; tentatively, D is TRBD1 or TRBD2 (5 bases each). The germline gives CDR1 MNHNS, CDR2 SASEGT. Between the trimmed V and J ends, which lost 7 bases and 10 bases, there was a span of 11 bases. This CDR3 region has 11 residues. CDR3 sequence reads: CASKGRREQFF. Written as DNA, the CDR3 is TGTGCCAGCAAGGGACGTCGGGAGCAGTTCTTC.

This clonotype was seen ten or more times. CDR3 in amino acids: CASSSDDWTEAFF. For the CDR3, the DNA is TGTGCCAGCAGCTCGGACGACTGGACTGAAGCTTTCTTT. The chain uses TRBV7-9 and TRBJ1-1; D is ambiguous. This CDR3 has 13 residues. V was clipped by 4 bases and J by 5 bases, with 11 bases between them. The germline gives CDR1 SEHNR, CDR2 FQNEAQ (reference sequence).

This clonotype turned up a few times. The V gene is TRBV7-2, the J gene TRBJ1-2; no definite D call. The CDR3 has 12 amino acids. V shed 3 bases and J shed 3 bases, with 5 bases lying between them. Germline values: CDR1 SGHTA, CDR2 FQGNSA. The CDR3, as DNA: TGTGCCAGCAGCTTTAATGACTATGGCTACACCTTC. Translating gives CASSFNDYGYTF.

This clonotype was counted between two and nine times. The V and J genes are TRBV6-2 or TRBV6-3 and TRBJ1-6, with D possibly TRBD1 on 6 matching bases. Germline V gene lookup returns CDR1 MNHEY and CDR2 SVGEGT. Trimming took 5 bases from V and 9 from J, leaving 23 bases between them. The CDR3 totals 17 residues. The DNA of the CDR3 is TGTGCCAGCAGTCCCCACCGGGACACCTACCGGGGTTCACCCCTCCACTTT. Its translation: CASSPHRDTYRGSPLHF.

The DNA of the CDR3 is TGCAGTGCTAGGACTAGCGGACAAGAGACCCAGTACTTC. Protein product: CSARTSGQETQYF. J is TRBJ2-5 and V is TRBV20-1; the match to TRBD2 covers 9 bases. Germline V CDR1 and CDR2: DFQATT, SNEGSKA (reference sequence). The CDR3 length is 13 residues. With 3 bases clipped from V and 2 bases from J, the junction kept 1 base outside the gene matches.

V usage is TRBV6-5 and J usage is TRBJ1-1, with 7 bases fitting TRBD1. CDR1 MNHEY and CDR2 SVGAGI come from the germline V gene. Germline trimming cut 4 bases from V and 2 bases from J; bases unmatched to any gene: 7. The CDR3 loop spans 15 amino acids. CDR3 amino acids: CASSSEGAGNTEAFF. For the CDR3, the DNA is TGTGCCAGCAGTTCAGAGGGGGCCGGTAACACTGAAGCTTTCTTT.

V is TRBV4-1 and J is TRBJ1-1, with D perhaps TRBD1 (5 bases). Germline loops: CDR1 MGHRA, CDR2 YSYEKL. V was cut by 5 bases and J by 3 bases, with 13 bases left in between. The CDR3 is 14 residues long. The CDR3 DNA is TGCGCCAGCAGCAAGCGGCAAGGGGACACTGAAGCTTTCTTT. Amino acids: CASSKRQGDTEAFF.

There are a few counts of this clonotype. The CDR3 loop is CAISDNGQGYEQYF. The CDR3 coding sequence is TGTGCCATCAGTGACAACGGACAGGGGTACGAGCAGTACTTC. The V call is TRBV10-3, the J call TRBJ2-7, with 9 positions matching TRBD1. The CDR3 runs to 14 residues. Per germline, CDR1 ENHRY and CDR2 SYGVKD. The junction had 4 bases not matched to a gene; V was cut back by 3 bases and J by 4 bases.

This clonotype was seen at least ten times. The chain is built from TRBV6-6 and TRBJ2-1; tentatively, D is TRBD1 (6 bases). V lost 6 bases to trimming and J lost 5 bases, with 11 bases between them. In germline, CDR1 is MNHNY, CDR2 SVGAGI (reference sequence). The CDR3 contains 13 residues. The CDR3 here is CASSGTPHNEQFF. In DNA, the CDR3 is TGTGCCAGCAGCGGGACACCCCACAATGAGCAGTTCTTC.

The chain has TRBV7-8 and TRBJ2-7, with D tentatively TRBD1 or TRBD2 (5 bases each). Between the trimmed V and J ends, which lost 1 base and 2 bases, there was a span of 12 bases. This CDR3 spans 15 amino acids. Germline-derived CDR1 and CDR2 are SGHVS and FQNEAQ. This CDR3 reads CASSLGGKVPYEQYF. The CDR3 DNA reads as TGTGCCAGCAGCTTAGGGGGGAAAGTCCCCTACGAGCAGTACTTC.

The V call is TRBV9, the J call TRBJ1-1; 8 nucleotides line up with TRBD1. The CDR3 is made up of 15 amino acids. The germline CDR1 and CDR2 sequences are SGDLS and YYNGEE. Trimming at V came to 3 bases and at J to 0 bases, leaving 4 bases not matched to a gene. The CDR3 here is CASSDPGQVNTEAFF. The CDR3 nucleotides read TGTGCCAGCAGCGACCCGGGACAGGTGAACACTGAAGCTTTCTTT.

This clonotype was counted between two and nine times. The rearrangement joins TRBV10-3 to TRBJ2-5; no firm D call. With 2 bases removed from V and 1 base from J, the gap between germline ends came to 8 bases. The CDR3 totals 14 residues. Germline CDR1 is ENHRY and CDR2 is SYGVKD. CDR3 protein: CAISEQGSQETQYF. The CDR3 DNA reads as TGTGCCATCAGTGAGCAAGGGTCCCAAGAGACCCAGTACTTC.